This TCR beta chain was sequenced for a study of a mutant IDH1 vaccine in newly diagnosed glioma. Study-wide background: Treated patients comprised approximately 60% males and roughly 40% females, mean age roughly 44 years. Therapy received beforehand was radiotherapy, temozolomide, or both, with most patients given both.

Regarding this clone: The antigen is unknown.

The study's findings and limits: Altogether, around 93% of patients exhibited vaccine-induced immune responses.

The repertoire was sequenced with immunoSEQ multiplex PCR; TCRdb's copy has only in-frame clones and lacks some. Of tens of thousands of clones listed, 83% are singletons. The time point denotes: week 35, safety follow-up. One vaccine dose held 300 ug of mutant IDH1 20-mer peptide and came with topical imiquimod. Sequenced here: PBMCs, sampled from a glioma patient whose treatment included an IDH1 peptide vaccine. The receptor's source is a woman aged 45-59 years with glioma.

The CDR3 nucleotides are TGCGCCAGCAGCTTGGTTCCGGCCACGGGGGCCAACGTCCTGACTTTC. This translates into CASSLVPATGANVLTF. The chain carries TRBV5-1 and TRBJ2-6; D gene ambiguous. CDR1 is SGHRS and CDR2 is YFSETQ in the germline V gene. The CDR3 is made up of 16 amino acids. Trimming removed 0 bases at V and 4 bases at J, with 11 bases between.